The sequence of this TCR beta chain was determined in a study of graft-versus-host responses after intestinal transplantation. This table comes from immunoSEQ multiplex PCR, and its TCRdb copy is limited to in-frame clones, with some not included. Among approximately 37,000 clones listed, approximately 95% were seen once. In germline, CDR1 is MGHRA, CDR2 YSYEKL. Trimming removed 1 base at V and 1 base at J, with 14 bases between. The CDR3 covers 17 residues. V and J are TRBV4-1 and TRBJ1-5, with D possibly TRBD1 on 5 matching bases. The TCR originated in a human patient who received an intestinal transplant, so some T cells may come from the graft donor. The input for sequencing was PBMCs, taken nearly 750 days after intestinal transplantation. The CDR3 nucleotides read TGCGCCAGCAGCCAAGTCCCCCCGGGGGGAAGCAATCAGCCCCAGCATTTT. This encodes CASSQVPPGGSNQPQHF.